A single sample gave rise to the 27 T cell receptor beta chains below, sequenced in a study of cytomegalovirus exposure and HLA in healthy donors. The PCR employed 60 Vbeta primers together with 13 Jbeta primers. The method was immunoSEQ multiplex PCR; TCRdb's version includes in-frame clones alone and lacks a portion of them. The sample contains around 150,000 clones, around 78% of which appear only once. Input material: PBMCs. The receptors originated from a male donor in good health and CMV-seronegative.

The rearrangement joins TRBV14 to TRBJ2-1, with D perhaps matching TRBD1 (5 bases). The germline V gene has CDR1 SGHDN and CDR2 FVKESK. V lost 8 bases, J lost 6 bases, and 14 bases lay in between. The CDR3 runs to 13 residues. This CDR3 is CASARQSSNEQFF. The CDR3 coding sequence is TGTGCCAGCGCTCGACAGAGTAGCAATGAGCAGTTCTTC.

This clone was seen only a few times. The rearrangement uses TRBV7-9 and TRBJ1-2; no reliable D call. The CDR3 contains 14 residues. Germline V CDR1 and CDR2: SEHNR, FQNEAQ (reference sequence). Trimming took off 5 bases at V and 4 bases at J, with 14 bases between the two ends. The CDR3 protein is CASSPTVTGYGYTF. The CDR3 coding sequence is TGTGCCAGCAGCCCCACGGTAACGGGCTATGGCTACACCTTC.

The chain employs TRBV5-1 and TRBJ1-2; 8 positions match TRBD1. The CDR3 length is 15 residues. Germline V gene sequence: CDR1 SGHRS, CDR2 YFSETQ. Trimming removed 3 bases from V and 1 base from J; junction bases left unmatched: 5. The CDR3: CASSSGQGFNYGYTF. The DNA for the CDR3 is TGCGCCAGCAGCTCCGGACAGGGTTTTAACTATGGCTACACCTTC.

The chain has TRBV19 and TRBJ1-2; no clear D. There are 13 residues in the CDR3. The germline V gene encodes CDR1 LNHDA and CDR2 SQIVND (reference sequence). V was cut by 6 bases and J by 4 bases, with 12 bases left in between. CDR3: CASSGGWVYGYTF. In DNA form, the CDR3 reads TGTGCCAGTAGCGGCGGGTGGGTCTATGGCTACACCTTC.

This clone occurred a few times. The V gene is TRBV19, the J gene TRBJ1-4, with 8 bases aligning to TRBD1. This CDR3 comprises 15 residues. The V gene end was trimmed by 7 bases and the J gene end by 10 bases; junction bases not matched to a gene: 14. Germline V lookup: CDR1 LNHDA, CDR2 SQIVND (reference sequence). CDR3 sequence reads: CASNQPGQGTVKLFF. For the CDR3, the DNA is TGTGCCAGTAACCAGCCTGGACAGGGAACGGTAAAACTGTTTTTT.

The chain employs TRBV7-3 and TRBJ2-2; D is perhaps TRBD1 (5 bases). The germline gives CDR1 SGHTA, CDR2 FQGTGA. This CDR3 contains 16 residues. Trimming took 5 bases from V and 1 from J, leaving 14 bases between them. CDR3 bases: TGTGCCAGCAGCGCGAGGCCCGGACAGAACACCGGGGAGCTGTTTTTT. It is translated as CASSARPGQNTGELFF. Based on the CDR3 plus reference TRBV7-3 and TRBJ2-2, the full variable domain is GAGVSQTPSNKVTEKGKYVELRCDPISGHTALYWYRQSLGQGPEFLIYFQGTGAADDSGLPNDRFFAVRPEGSVSTLKIQRTERGDSAVYLCASSARPGQNTGELFFGEGSRLTVL.

The gene calls are TRBV10-3 and TRBJ1-2; 7 nucleotides match TRBD1. The CDR3 consists of 14 residues. The V segment lost 2 bases and the J segment 0 bases; nucleotides outside the gene matches: 0. The V gene's germline CDR1 is ENHRY and CDR2 SYGVKD. CDR3 residues: CAISEGQANYGYTF. The CDR3 DNA is TGTGCCATCAGTGAGGGACAGGCTAACTATGGCTACACCTTC.

The V and J genes are TRBV7-6 and TRBJ2-7; 8 bases are a match to TRBD2. The CDR3 totals 15 residues. Germline V gene sequence: CDR1 SGHVS, CDR2 FNYEAQ. After removal of 1 base from V and 3 bases from J, the junction contained 5 bases not matched to a gene. The CDR3 bases are TGTGCCAGCAGCTTAGTCGTTGCGGGAGGCTACGAGCAGTACTTC. It specifies CASSLVVAGGYEQYF. Full variable domain (outside the CDR3, taken from reference TRBV7-6 and TRBJ2-7): GAGVSQSPRYKVTKRGQDVALRCDPISGHVSLYWYRQALGQGPEFLTYFNYEAQQDKSGLPNDRFSAERPEGSISTLTIQRTEQRDSAMYRCASSLVVAGGYEQYFGPGTRLTVT.

This clone has only a few counts. The V gene is TRBV19, the J gene TRBJ2-7; 9 bases are a match to TRBD1. V lost 5 bases to trimming and J lost 3 bases; unmatched junction nucleotides: 5. The germline CDR1 and CDR2 sequences are LNHDA and SQIVND (reference sequence). This CDR3 spans 14 amino acids. CDR3 sequence (DNA): TGTGCCAGTAGTGCGGACAGGGGAGGCTACGAGCAGTACTTC. Protein sequence: CASSADRGGYEQYF.

CDR3 sequence (DNA): TGTGCCAGCAGTTACTCGGTAACAGCCAATCAGCCCCAGCATTTT. This translates into CASSYSVTANQPQHF. The chain employs TRBV6-5 and TRBJ1-5; D remains unclear. Trimming removed 0 bases from V and 3 bases from J, with 9 bases in between. The CDR3 runs 15 residues. The V gene's germline CDR1 is MNHEY and CDR2 SVGAGI.

The V gene is TRBV6-5, the J gene TRBJ2-7, with D tentatively TRBD2 (6 bases). The germline CDR1 and CDR2 sequences are MNHEY and SVGAGI. The CDR3 spans 15 residues. The V end was cut by 5 bases, the J end by 2 bases, with 16 bases between. The CDR3, as DNA: TGTGCCAGCAGTACCCCTAGCGCCTCTCCCTACGAGCAGTACTTC. Amino acid sequence: CASSTPSASPYEQYF.

The genes are TRBV27 and TRBJ1-5; D not resolved. Looked up from germline, CDR1 is MNHEY and CDR2 is SMNVEV (reference sequence). V was clipped by 2 bases and J by 7 bases, with 9 bases between them. CDR3 length: 13 amino acids. CDR3 coding DNA: TGTGCCAGCAGTTTAATTGGAGGGCAGCCCCAGCATTTT. Amino acid sequence: CASSLIGGQPQHF.

The chain couples TRBV13 to TRBJ2-2; 13 bases are a match to TRBD2. CDR1 and CDR2 (germline): PRHDT, FYEKMQ (reference sequence). This CDR3 has 16 amino acids. V lost 3 bases and J lost 6; bases outside the gene matches: 4. The CDR3 is CASSFQLAGGPGELFF. CDR3 nucleotides: TGTGCCAGCAGCTTTCAACTAGCGGGAGGGCCCGGGGAGCTGTTTTTT.

V is TRBV27 and J is TRBJ2-1, with 10 bases lining up with TRBD1. The CDR3 covers 15 residues. From germline, CDR1 is MNHEY and CDR2 SMNVEV (reference sequence). J lost 4 bases, V lost 10 bases, and 10 bases had no gene match. The CDR3 loop reads CATASDRGPYNEQFF. In DNA, the CDR3 is TGTGCCACCGCGTCCGACAGGGGGCCGTACAATGAGCAGTTCTTC.

The V gene is TRBV6-5, the J gene TRBJ1-2; 7 positions match TRBD1. The trim removed 8 bases at V and 4 bases at J, leaving 4 bases unmatched. The germline CDR1 and CDR2 sequences are MNHEY and SVGAGI. The CDR3 is made up of 12 amino acids. The CDR3 DNA reads TGTGCCAGCGGAGGGGGCCTCTATGGCTACACCTTC. Amino acids: CASGGGLYGYTF.

V usage is TRBV15 and J usage is TRBJ1-6; 7 bases are shared with TRBD1. The germline V gene has CDR1 LNHNV and CDR2 YYDKDF (reference sequence). After removal of 8 bases from V and 9 bases from J, the junction contained 13 bases not matched to a gene. The CDR3 covers 15 residues. The CDR3 spells CATLRDGAGGSPLHF. In DNA, the CDR3 is TGTGCCACCCTAAGAGACGGGGCAGGGGGTTCACCCCTCCACTTT.

The J gene is TRBJ1-5, the V gene TRBV29-1; 7 positions agree with TRBD1. J was trimmed by 3 bases and V by 4 bases; bases with no gene match: 3. The CDR3 is 13 amino acids. Germline lookup yields CDR1 SQVTM and CDR2 ANQGSEA. The CDR3 protein is CSVGQGPNQPQHF. The CDR3, as DNA: TGCAGCGTTGGACAGGGACCCAATCAGCCCCAGCATTTT.

The chain recombines TRBV6-1 with TRBJ1-3; 7 nucleotides line up with TRBD1. J gave up 7 bases and V 3 bases, and 12 bases lay outside the gene matches. The CDR3 runs 16 residues. Germline V CDR1 and CDR2: MNHNS, SASEGT. This chain's CDR3 is CASSELTGALGNTIYF. The DNA for the CDR3 is TGTGCCAGCAGTGAGTTAACAGGGGCCTTGGGGAACACCATATATTTT.

This clone appeared a few times. The V call is TRBV6-1, the J call TRBJ1-4; D call uncertain. V lost 2 bases to trimming and J lost 1 base, with 14 bases between them. There are 17 residues in the CDR3. Germline CDR1 reads MNHNS; CDR2 reads SASEGT. CDR3 residues: CASSEYRLVGTNEKLFF. The CDR3 nucleotides are TGTGCCAGCAGTGAATATCGGTTGGTCGGAACTAATGAAAAACTGTTTTTT.

The chain's CDR3 is CASSPRTSGSTDTQYF. The DNA for the CDR3 is TGTGCCAGCAGCCCGCGGACTAGCGGGAGCACAGATACGCAGTATTTT. The gene calls are TRBV9 and TRBJ2-3; 11 bases align to TRBD2. CDR3 size: 16 residues. CDR1 is SGDLS and CDR2 is YYNGEE in the germline V gene. The V gene end was trimmed by 4 bases and the J gene end by 0 bases; junction bases not matched to a gene: 4.

The rearrangement links TRBV9 to TRBJ2-5, with 9 bases aligning to TRBD2. Germline CDR1 is SGDLS and CDR2 is YYNGEE. This CDR3 is built from 15 residues. Losses at the gene ends were 2 bases for V and 2 bases for J; bases not matched to a gene: 4. The CDR3 coding sequence is TGTGCCAGCAGCGTTAGCGGGGGCCAACAAGAGACCCAGTACTTC. Amino acids: CASSVSGGQQETQYF.

The genes are TRBV7-8 and TRBJ1-2; TRBD1 agrees at 10 bases. Per the germline V gene, CDR1 is SGHVS and CDR2 is FQNEAQ. CDR3 length: 14 residues. V trimming: 1 base; J trimming: 4 bases; junction bases outside the gene matches: 0. The CDR3 loop is CASSLGDRGYGYTF. DNA for the CDR3: TGTGCCAGCAGCTTAGGGGACAGGGGCTATGGCTACACCTTC.

The rearrangement uses TRBV21-1 and TRBJ2-1; the table calls TRBD2, which could not be checked here. TRBV21-1 is a pseudogene. The CDR3 sequence is 18 residues long. CDR3 in amino acids: CASSNRPSGRVRYNEQFF. The CDR3 bases are TGTGCCAGCAGCAACCGCCCTAGCGGGAGGGTCCGGTACAATGAGCAGTTCTTC.

The rearrangement links TRBV5-1 to TRBJ1-4, with TRBD1 identical over 8 bases. The germline V gene has CDR1 SGHRS and CDR2 YFSETQ. The CDR3 contains 17 residues. V trimming: 0 bases; J trimming: 5 bases; junction bases outside the gene matches: 9. For the CDR3, the DNA is TGCGCCAGCAGCTTGGGGGGAACAGGGGGGACGAATGAAAAACTGTTTTTT. Amino acids: CASSLGGTGGTNEKLFF.

As concerns this clone: This sample also contains other DNA sequences that code for the same CDR3. This chain uses TRBV19 with TRBJ1-1; D is unresolved. V dropped 3 bases and J dropped 4 bases, with 12 bases sitting between them. Germline V gene data show CDR1 as LNHDA and CDR2 as SQIVND (reference sequence). This CDR3 contains 14 residues. In DNA, the CDR3 is TGTGCCAGTAGTATTGGATCGGGTTTCACTGAAGCTTTCTTT. This encodes CASSIGSGFTEAFF.

The chain joins TRBV7-2 to TRBJ2-7; D may be TRBD1 (6 bases). The CDR3 sequence is 13 residues long. Germline V gene lookup returns CDR1 SGHTA and CDR2 FQGNSA. V was trimmed by 2 bases and J by 2 bases, leaving 7 bases between them. The CDR3 DNA sequence: TGTGCCAGCAGCTTAACAGGGACCTACGAGCAGTACTTC. It specifies CASSLTGTYEQYF. The full variable domain, in which reference TRBV7-2 and TRBJ2-7 provide the parts outside the CDR3, is GAGVSQSPSNKVTEKGKDVELRCDPISGHTALYWYRQSLGQGLEFLIYFQGNSAPDKSGLPSDRFSAERTGGSVSTLTIQRTQQEDSAVYLCASSLTGTYEQYFGPGTRLTVT.

The sample holds one count of this clone. The rearrangement links TRBV5-6 to TRBJ2-1; 12 bases are shared with TRBD1. Germline-derived CDR1 and CDR2 are SGHDT and YYEEEE. The CDR3 loop spans 17 amino acids. The V and J ends lost 5 bases and 6 bases, in that order; junction bases with no gene match: 12. The CDR3 nucleotides read TGTGCCAGCAGTCTGTTAATCCGGGACAGGGGGCTCAATGAGCAGTTCTTC. Protein sequence: CASSLLIRDRGLNEQFF.